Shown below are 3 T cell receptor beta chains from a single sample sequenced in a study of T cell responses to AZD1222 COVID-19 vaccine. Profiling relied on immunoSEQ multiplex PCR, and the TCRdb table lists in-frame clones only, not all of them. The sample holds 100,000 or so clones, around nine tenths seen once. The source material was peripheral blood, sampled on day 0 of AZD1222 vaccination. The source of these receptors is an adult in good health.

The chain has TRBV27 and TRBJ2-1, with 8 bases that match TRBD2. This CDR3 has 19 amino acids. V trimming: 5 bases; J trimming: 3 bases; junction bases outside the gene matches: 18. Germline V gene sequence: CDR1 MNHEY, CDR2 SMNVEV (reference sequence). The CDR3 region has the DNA TGTGCCAGCAGTCCGCCGGGACTAGTGGGGTTGTCTCGCTACAATGAGCAGTTCTTC. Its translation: CASSPPGLVGLSRYNEQFF.

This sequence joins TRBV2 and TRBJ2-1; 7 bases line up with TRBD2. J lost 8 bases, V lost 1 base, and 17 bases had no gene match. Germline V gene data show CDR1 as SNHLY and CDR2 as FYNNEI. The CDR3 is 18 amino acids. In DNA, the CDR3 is TGTGCCAGCAGTGAAGGGCAGCGGTTTGCGGGGGTGGGCTATGAGCAGTTCTTC. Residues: CASSEGQRFAGVGYEQFF.

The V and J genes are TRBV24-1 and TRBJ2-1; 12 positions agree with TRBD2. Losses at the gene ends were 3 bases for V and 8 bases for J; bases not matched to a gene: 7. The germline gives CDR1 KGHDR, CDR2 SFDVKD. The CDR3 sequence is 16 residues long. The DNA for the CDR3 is TGTGCCACCAGTGATGAACTAGCGGGAGGCGGGGATGAGCAGTTCTTC. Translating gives CATSDELAGGGDEQFF.